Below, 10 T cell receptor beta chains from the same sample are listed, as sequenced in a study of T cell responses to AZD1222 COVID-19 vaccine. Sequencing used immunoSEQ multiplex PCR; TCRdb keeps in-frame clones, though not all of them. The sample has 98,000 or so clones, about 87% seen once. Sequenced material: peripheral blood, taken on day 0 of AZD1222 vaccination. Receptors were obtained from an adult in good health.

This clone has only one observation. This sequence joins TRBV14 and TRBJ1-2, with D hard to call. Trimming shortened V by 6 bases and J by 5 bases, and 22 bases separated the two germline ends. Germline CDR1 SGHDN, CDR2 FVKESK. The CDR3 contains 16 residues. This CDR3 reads CASSPVQDPRPYGYTF. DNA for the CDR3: TGTGCCAGCAGTCCTGTCCAGGACCCCCGACCTTATGGCTACACCTTC.

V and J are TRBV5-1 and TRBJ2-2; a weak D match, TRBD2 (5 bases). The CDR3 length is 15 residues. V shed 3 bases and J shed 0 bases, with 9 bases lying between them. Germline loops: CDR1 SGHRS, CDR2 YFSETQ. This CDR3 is CASSSRGANTGELFF. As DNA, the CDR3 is TGCGCCAGCAGCTCCCGGGGAGCGAACACCGGGGAGCTGTTTTTT. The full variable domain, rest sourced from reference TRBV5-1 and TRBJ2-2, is KAGVTQTPRYLIKTRGQQVTLSCSPISGHRSVSWYQQTPGQGLQFLFEYFSETQRNKGNFPGRFSGRQFSNSRSEMNVSTLELGDSALYLCASSSRGANTGELFFGEGSRLTVL.

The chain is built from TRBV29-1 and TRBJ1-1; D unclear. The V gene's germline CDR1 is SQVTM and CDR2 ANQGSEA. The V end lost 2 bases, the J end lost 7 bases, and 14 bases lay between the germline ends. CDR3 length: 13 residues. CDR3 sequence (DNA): TGCAGCGTTGAAACTAAAACGGGAGGTGAAGCTTTCTTT. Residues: CSVETKTGGEAFF.

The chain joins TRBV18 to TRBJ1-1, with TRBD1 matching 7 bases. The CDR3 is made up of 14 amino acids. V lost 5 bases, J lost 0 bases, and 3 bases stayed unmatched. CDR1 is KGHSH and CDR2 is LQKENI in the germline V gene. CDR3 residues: CASSVQGMNTEAFF. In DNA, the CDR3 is TGTGCCAGCTCAGTACAGGGGATGAACACTGAAGCTTTCTTT.

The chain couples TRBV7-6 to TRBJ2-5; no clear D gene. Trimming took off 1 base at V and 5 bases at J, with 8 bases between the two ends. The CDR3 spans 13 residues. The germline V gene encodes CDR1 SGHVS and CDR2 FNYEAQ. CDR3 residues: CASSLGTSETQYF. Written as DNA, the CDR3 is TGTGCCAGCAGCTTAGGGACGTCGGAGACCCAGTACTTC.

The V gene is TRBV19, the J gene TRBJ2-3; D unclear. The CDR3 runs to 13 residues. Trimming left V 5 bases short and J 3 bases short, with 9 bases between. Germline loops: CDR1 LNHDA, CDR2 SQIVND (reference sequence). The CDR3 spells CASSRQGTDTQYF. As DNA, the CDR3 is TGTGCCAGTAGTCGACAAGGGACAGATACGCAGTATTTT.

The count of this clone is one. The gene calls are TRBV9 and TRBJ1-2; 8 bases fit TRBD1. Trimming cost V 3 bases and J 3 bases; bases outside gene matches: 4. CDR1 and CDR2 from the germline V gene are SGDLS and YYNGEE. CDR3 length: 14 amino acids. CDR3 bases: TGTGCCAGCAGCGCCAGGGGGCTCGACTATGGCTACACCTTC. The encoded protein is CASSARGLDYGYTF.

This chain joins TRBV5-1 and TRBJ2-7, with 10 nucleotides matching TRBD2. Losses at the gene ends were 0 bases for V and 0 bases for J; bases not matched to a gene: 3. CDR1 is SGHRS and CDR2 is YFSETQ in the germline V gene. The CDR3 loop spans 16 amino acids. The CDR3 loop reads CASSLAGTSASYEQYF. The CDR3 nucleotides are TGCGCCAGCAGCTTGGCCGGGACTAGCGCCTCCTACGAGCAGTACTTC.

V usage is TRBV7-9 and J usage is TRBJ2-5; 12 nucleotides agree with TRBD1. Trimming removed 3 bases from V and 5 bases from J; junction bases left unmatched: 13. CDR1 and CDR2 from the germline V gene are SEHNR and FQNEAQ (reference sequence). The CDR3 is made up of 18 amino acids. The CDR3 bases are TGTGCCAGCAGCTTGAGCAGGGACAGGGGGCGGTCGGCGGAGACCCAGTACTTC. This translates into CASSLSRDRGRSAETQYF.

CDR3 protein: CATPPRPQGNRRSPLHF. The CDR3 nucleotides are TGTGCCACCCCACCGAGGCCGCAGGGGAATCGACGATCACCCCTCCACTTT. The rearrangement uses TRBV28 and TRBJ1-6; possibly TRBD1 for D (6 bases). The CDR3 consists of 17 residues. CDR1 is MDHEN, CDR2 SYDVKM, per germline. The V and J ends lost 10 bases and 10 bases respectively, with 29 bases between them.